A selection of T cell receptor beta chains follows, all from one sample in a study of Graves' ophthalmopathy and Graves' hyperthyroidism. TCRdb independently ran MiXCR on the multiplex PCR reads; one entry per CDR3 protein. Of about 57,000 distinct CDR3 sequences listed, less than 55% were seen once; the top ten hold roughly 4.3%. The sequenced material came from peripheral blood. The source of these receptors is an adult woman with Graves' ophthalmopathy. Each CDR3 is given with its conserved first and last residue. Fields, in order: V gene, CDR3 length, J gene, CDR3 protein.

v_gene: TRBV12-3/TRBV12-4
len: 13
j_gene: TRBJ2-7
CDR3aa: CASSSGTSPLKYF

v_gene: TRBV7-2
len: 12
j_gene: TRBJ1-1
CDR3aa: CASSFRATEAFF

v_gene: TRBV25-1
len: 21
j_gene: TRBJ2-7
CDR3aa: CASSFYICSAKSGLAGTEQYF

v_gene: TRBV7-6
len: 14
j_gene: TRBJ2-7
CDR3aa: CASSLGGDRSEQYF

v_gene: TRBV15
len: 13
j_gene: TRBJ2-3
CDR3aa: CATSWGPSDTRYF

v_gene: TRBV29-1
len: 13
j_gene: TRBJ2-1
CDR3aa: CSVEVQGNNEQFF

v_gene: TRBV10-3
len: 15
j_gene: TRBJ2-1
CDR3aa: CATGLAGVGYNEQFF

v_gene: TRBV25-1
len: 17
j_gene: TRBJ2-2
CDR3aa: CASSEFPDPKNTGELFF

v_gene: TRBV28
len: 10
j_gene: TRBJ2-2
CDR3aa: CASSSGELFF

v_gene: TRBV7-2
len: 18
j_gene: TRBJ2-2
CDR3aa: CASSFIAGMVGRAGELFF

v_gene: TRBV2
len: 17
j_gene: TRBJ2-1
CDR3aa: CASSIPRGLAVYNEQFF

v_gene: TRBV29-1
len: 12
j_gene: TRBJ1-2
CDR3aa: CSVVDRRYGYTF

v_gene: TRBV7-9
len: 16
j_gene: TRBJ1-2
CDR3aa: CASSLVPGYEGYGYTF

v_gene: TRBV24-1
len: 10
j_gene: TRBJ2-1
CDR3aa: CAISYNEQFF

v_gene: TRBV4-1
len: 16
j_gene: TRBJ2-7
CDR3aa: CASSKIASDAAYEQYF

v_gene: TRBV10-3
len: 15
j_gene: TRBJ2-6
CDR3aa: CAISERTGGANVLTF

v_gene: TRBV7-3
len: 16
j_gene: TRBJ2-1
CDR3aa: CASSATGTSGFNEQFF

v_gene: TRBV5-8
len: 14
j_gene: TRBJ2-5
CDR3aa: CASSLEVKGGTQYF

v_gene: TRBV6-1
len: 14
j_gene: TRBJ2-3
CDR3aa: CASRASPNTDTQYF

v_gene: TRBV5-1
len: 13
j_gene: TRBJ1-1
CDR3aa: CASTGERGTEAFF

v_gene: TRBV5-8
len: 14
j_gene: TRBJ2-1
CDR3aa: CASSLETSNNEQFF

v_gene: TRBV6-6
len: 12
j_gene: TRBJ2-5
CDR3aa: CASSQGLETQYF

v_gene: TRBV29-1
len: 12
j_gene: TRBJ2-7
CDR3aa: CSVTSGRGEQYF

v_gene: TRBV7-2
len: 15
j_gene: TRBJ2-7
CDR3aa: CASSRGQGETYEQYF

v_gene: TRBV6-5
len: 17
j_gene: TRBJ1-6
CDR3aa: CASSSSRQGGKNSPLHF

v_gene: TRBV7-8
len: 15
j_gene: TRBJ1-6
CDR3aa: CASSLRQEGDSPLHF

v_gene: TRBV7-2
len: 15
j_gene: TRBJ2-1
CDR3aa: CASSSPGQGYNEQFF

v_gene: TRBV28
len: 14
j_gene: TRBJ2-5
CDR3aa: CASSKQRSQETQYF

v_gene: TRBV18
len: 16
j_gene: TRBJ1-2
CDR3aa: CASSPPMGRGELGYTF